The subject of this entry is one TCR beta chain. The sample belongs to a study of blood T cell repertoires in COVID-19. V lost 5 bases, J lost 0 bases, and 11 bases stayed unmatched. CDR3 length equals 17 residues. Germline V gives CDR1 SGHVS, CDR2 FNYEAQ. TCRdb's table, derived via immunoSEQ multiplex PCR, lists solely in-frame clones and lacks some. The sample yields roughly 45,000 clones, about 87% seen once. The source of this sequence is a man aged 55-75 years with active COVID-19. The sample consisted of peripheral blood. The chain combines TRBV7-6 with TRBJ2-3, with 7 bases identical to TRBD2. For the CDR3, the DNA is TGTGCCAGCAGCAGACAACTAGCGCGAACTAGCACAGATACGCAGTATTTT. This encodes CASSRQLARTSTDTQYF.